This T cell receptor (beta chain) was documented in a study of blood T cell repertoires in COVID-19. The Seattle patients joined while their infection was active and were tracked longitudinally afterward. As originally analysed: Cell counts per sample came from amplifying reference gene primers. Some clones are missing from TCRdb's copy, which holds only in-frame ones; the method was immunoSEQ multiplex PCR. V and J calls and clone size are as listed in that table; D and trimming were resolved from the DNA. The table lists some 180,000 clones, roughly 79% of them singletons. The sequenced sample consisted of peripheral blood. The receptor's source is a woman of 80 years or more with COVID-19, enrolled during active disease.

CDR3 DNA: TGTGCCAGCTCACCACGAAGAATGAGGGACAATAATGAAAAACTGTTTTTT. Encoded protein: CASSPRRMRDNNEKLFF. This chain connects TRBV18 to TRBJ1-4; perhaps TRBD1 as D (6 bases). There are 17 residues in the CDR3. CDR1 KGHSH and CDR2 LQKENI come from the germline V gene. V lost 1 base and J 4 bases, leaving 16 bases between the germline ends.